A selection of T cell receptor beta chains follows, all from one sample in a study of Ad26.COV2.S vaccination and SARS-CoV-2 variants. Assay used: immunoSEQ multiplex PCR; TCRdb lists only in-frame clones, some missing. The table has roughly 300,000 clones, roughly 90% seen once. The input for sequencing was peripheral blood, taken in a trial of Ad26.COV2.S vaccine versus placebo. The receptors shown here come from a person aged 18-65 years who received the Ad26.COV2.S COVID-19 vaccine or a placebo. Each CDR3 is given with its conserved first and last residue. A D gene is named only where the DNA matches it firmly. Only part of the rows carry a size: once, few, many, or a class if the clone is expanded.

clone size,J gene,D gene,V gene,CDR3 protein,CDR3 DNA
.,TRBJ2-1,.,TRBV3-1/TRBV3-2,CASSLRRTVSSYNEQFF,TGTGCCAGCAGCCTCAGACGGACGGTCAGCTCCTACAATGAGCAGTTCTTC
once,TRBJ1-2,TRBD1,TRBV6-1,CASSPTGDYGYTF,TGTGCCAGCAGTCCCACAGGGGACTATGGCTACACCTTC
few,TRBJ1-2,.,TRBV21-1,CASSSPTGIRTPNYGYTF,TGTGCCAGCAGCAGTCCGACAGGAATCAGAACTCCTAACTATGGCTACACCTTC
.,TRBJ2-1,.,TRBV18,CASSPPFDYNEQFF,TGTGCCAGCTCACCACCTTTCGACTATAATGAGCAGTTCTTC
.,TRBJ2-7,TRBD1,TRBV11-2,CASSLWTGSYEQYF,TGTGCCAGCAGCTTATGGACAGGGTCCTACGAGCAGTACTTC
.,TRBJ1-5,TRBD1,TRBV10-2,CASSRDRVGQPQHF,TGCGCCAGCAGTAGGGACAGGGTTGGGCAGCCCCAGCATTTT
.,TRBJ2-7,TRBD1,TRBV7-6,CASSLEGASEQYF,TGTGCCAGCAGCTTAGAGGGGGCGAGCGAGCAGTACTTC
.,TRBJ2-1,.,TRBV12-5,CASGTLGQTYNEQFF,TGTGCTAGTGGTACCCTAGGACAGACCTACAATGAGCAGTTCTTC
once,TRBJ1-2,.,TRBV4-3,CASSQGLSGGYTF,TGCGCCAGCAGCCAAGGGCTATCAGGGGGCTACACCTTC
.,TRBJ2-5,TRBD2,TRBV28,CASGSLAGRETQYF,TGTGCCAGCGGAAGTTTAGCGGGACGGGAGACCCAGTACTTC
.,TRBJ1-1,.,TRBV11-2,CASSLLRNPNTEAFF,TGTGCCAGCAGCTTATTGCGGAACCCGAACACTGAAGCTTTCTTT
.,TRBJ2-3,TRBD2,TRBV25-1,CASSSSGRSTDTQYF,TGTGCCAGCAGTAGTAGCGGGAGAAGCACAGATACGCAGTATTTT
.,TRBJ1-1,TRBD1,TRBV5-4,CASRTGTVNTEAFF,TGTGCCAGCCGGACCGGGACAGTGAACACTGAAGCTTTCTTT
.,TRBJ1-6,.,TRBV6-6,CASSSDSSPLHF,TGTGCCAGCAGTTCGGACTCTTCACCCCTCCACTTT
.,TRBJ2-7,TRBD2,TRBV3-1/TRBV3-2,CASSPLAGGRRGYEQYF,TGTGCCAGCAGCCCACTAGCGGGGGGCCGTCGTGGTTACGAGCAGTACTTC
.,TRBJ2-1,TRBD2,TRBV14,CASSQLLAGPDNEQFF,TGTGCCAGCAGCCAGCTTTTAGCGGGACCTGACAATGAGCAGTTCTTC
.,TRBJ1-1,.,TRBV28,CASSLGSDGTEAFF,TGTGCCAGCAGTTTGGGCTCTGATGGCACTGAAGCTTTCTTT
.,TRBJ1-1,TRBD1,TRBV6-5,CASTRTGVFYTEAFF,TGTGCCAGCACCAGGACAGGGGTGTTTTACACTGAAGCTTTCTTT
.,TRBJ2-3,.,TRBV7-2,CASSLAQADTQYF,TGTGCCAGCAGCTTAGCGCAGGCAGATACGCAGTATTTT
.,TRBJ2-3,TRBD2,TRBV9,CASSASGRSTDTQYF,TGTGCCAGCAGCGCGAGCGGGAGGAGCACAGATACGCAGTATTTT
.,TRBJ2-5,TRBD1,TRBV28,CASSFLDRGDRQETQYF,TGTGCCAGCAGTTTCCTAGACAGGGGAGACCGTCAAGAGACCCAGTACTTC
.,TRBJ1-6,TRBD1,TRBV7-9,CASSSTGGNSPLHF,TGTGCCAGCAGCTCTACAGGGGGCAATTCACCCCTCCACTTT
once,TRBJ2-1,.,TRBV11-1,CASSLVRGAYNEQFF,TGTGCCAGCAGCTTAGTAAGGGGCGCCTACAATGAGCAGTTCTTC
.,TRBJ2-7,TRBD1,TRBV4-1,CASSQRTGTYEQYF,TGCGCCAGCAGCCAACGGACAGGAACCTACGAGCAGTACTTC
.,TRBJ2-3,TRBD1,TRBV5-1,CASSLVPGQGDTQYF,TGCGCCAGCAGCTTGGTCCCGGGACAGGGAGATACGCAGTATTTT
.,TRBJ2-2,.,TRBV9,CASSERGHGELFF,TGTGCCAGCAGCGAGAGGGGTCACGGGGAGCTGTTTTTT
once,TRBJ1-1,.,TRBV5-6,CASSLRGLGHTEAFF,TGTGCCAGCAGCTTGAGGGGACTTGGACACACTGAAGCTTTCTTT
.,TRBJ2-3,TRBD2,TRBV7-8,CASSLPTNPTSGESTDTQYF,TGTGCCAGCAGCTTACCCACTAACCCCACAAGCGGGGAAAGCACAGATACGCAGTATTTT
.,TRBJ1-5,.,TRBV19,CASSMWGGGDRQPQHF,TGTGCCAGTAGTATGTGGGGCGGAGGGGATCGTCAGCCCCAGCATTTT
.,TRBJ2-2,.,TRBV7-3,CASSLRVSGELFF,TGTGCCAGCAGTCTGAGGGTTTCCGGGGAGCTGTTTTTT
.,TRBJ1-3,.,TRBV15,CATSSVTVSSGNTIYF,TGTGCCACCAGCAGTGTCACCGTTTCCTCTGGAAACACCATATATTTT
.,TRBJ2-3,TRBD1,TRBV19,CASSKSGTGFTDTQYF,TGTGCCAGTAGTAAATCCGGGACAGGCTTTACAGATACGCAGTATTTT
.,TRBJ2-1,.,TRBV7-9,CASTPPVYNEQFF,TGTGCCAGCACCCCCCCAGTCTACAATGAGCAGTTCTTC
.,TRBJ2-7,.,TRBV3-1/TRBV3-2,CASSQEGLGWYF,TGTGCCAGCAGCCAAGAAGGGCTGGGGTGGTACTTC
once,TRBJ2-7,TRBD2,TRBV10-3,CAISGGRAYEQYF,TGTGCCATCAGCGGCGGGAGGGCCTACGAGCAGTACTTC
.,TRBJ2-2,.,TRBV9,CASSYDGNTGELFF,TGTGCCAGCAGTTACGACGGGAACACCGGGGAGCTGTTTTTT
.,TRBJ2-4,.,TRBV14,CASSQLGGADIQYF,TGTGCCAGCAGCCAACTAGGGGGGGCAGACATTCAGTACTTC
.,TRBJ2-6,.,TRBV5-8,CASSLWDGYSSGANVLTF,TGTGCCAGCAGCTTGTGGGACGGCTACAGCTCTGGGGCCAACGTCCTGACTTTC
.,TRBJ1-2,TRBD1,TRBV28,CASKITGTGPVNYGYTF,TGTGCCAGTAAAATCACCGGGACAGGCCCCGTCAACTATGGCTACACCTTC
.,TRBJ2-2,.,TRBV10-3,CAISFGAGGAGELFF,TGTGCCATCAGTTTCGGCGCAGGGGGGGCCGGGGAGCTGTTTTTT
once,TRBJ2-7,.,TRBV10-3,CAIRSDAYEQYF,TGTGCCATCAGATCCGACGCCTACGAGCAGTACTTC
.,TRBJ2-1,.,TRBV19,CASSLHDSYNEQFF,TGTGCCAGTAGTTTACACGACTCCTACAATGAGCAGTTCTTC
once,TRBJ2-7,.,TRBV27,CASSLGAGSYEQYF,TGTGCCAGCAGTTTAGGGGCAGGGTCCTACGAGCAGTACTTC
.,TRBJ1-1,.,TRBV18,CASSPPSHRGWVNTEAFF,TGTGCCAGCTCACCACCGTCACACCGCGGGTGGGTGAACACTGAAGCTTTCTTT
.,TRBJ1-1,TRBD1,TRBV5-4,CASSLYAGTENTEAFF,TGTGCCAGCAGCTTATACGCAGGGACAGAGAACACTGAAGCTTTCTTT
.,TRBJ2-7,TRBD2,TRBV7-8,CASSLGTSGSSYEQYF,TGTGCCAGCAGCTTAGGGACTAGCGGGAGCTCCTACGAGCAGTACTTC
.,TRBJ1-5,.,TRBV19,CASSPLSGDNQPQHF,TGTGCCAGTAGCCCTCTATCAGGGGATAATCAGCCCCAGCATTTT
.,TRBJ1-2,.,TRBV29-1,CSVVIGRAGNYGYTF,TGCAGCGTTGTGATAGGGCGGGCAGGAAACTATGGCTACACCTTC
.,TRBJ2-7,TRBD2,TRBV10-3,CAIRSGTSGGYEQYF,TGTGCCATCAGATCCGGGACTAGCGGGGGCTACGAGCAGTACTTC
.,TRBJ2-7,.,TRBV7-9,CASSPGGYEQYF,TGTGCCAGCAGCCCAGGCGGCTACGAGCAGTACTTC
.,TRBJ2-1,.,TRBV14,CASSQVPGRAVWNEQFF,TGTGCCAGCAGCCAAGTACCAGGAAGGGCCGTATGGAATGAGCAGTTCTTC
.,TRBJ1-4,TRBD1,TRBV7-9,CASSLGTGVEKLFF,TGTGCCAGCAGCTTAGGGACAGGGGTTGAAAAACTGTTTTTT
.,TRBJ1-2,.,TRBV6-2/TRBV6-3,CASSDTSVSFYGYTF,TGTGCCAGCAGTGATACAAGCGTCTCGTTCTATGGCTACACCTTC
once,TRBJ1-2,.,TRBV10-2,CASSQYNYGYTF,TGCGCCAGCTCCCAGTATAACTATGGCTACACCTTC
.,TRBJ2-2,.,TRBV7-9,CASTSLDSFNTGELFF,TGTGCCAGCACCAGCCTCGACAGTTTCAACACCGGGGAGCTGTTTTTT
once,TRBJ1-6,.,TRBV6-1,CASSEALGYNSPLHF,TGTGCCAGCAGTGAAGCGCTTGGTTATAATTCACCCCTCCACTTT